One T cell receptor beta chain is described in this entry. This clonotype has more than one count but fewer than ten. It lacks a known antigen. Within one base of it there is no much larger clone, and no base qualities were kept. The protocol used for the library was 5' RACE. Instrument used: Illumina HiSeq 2500. A second PCR of roughly 7 to 11 cycles was performed with a sample-barcoded 5' primer and a J-beta primer mix. Each TCR beta cDNA molecule received a unique molecular identifier from a template-switch 5' adaptor carrying 12 random nucleotides. Each sample yielded at least 3 million CDR3-containing paired-end reads. First-strand cDNA was synthesized from all RNA with the Mint cDNA synthesis kit, primed by a TRBC-specific oligonucleotide. Following uracil-DNA glycosylase treatment, all cDNA underwent a first 18-cycle PCR with the universal primers M1SS and BC2_uni_R. The authors processed their data as follows. Normalization of each sample was performed by random selection of 1 million high-quality reads, each carrying a distinct molecular identifier. Reads sharing molecular identifiers were discarded rather than binned into consensus sequences. MiTCR, run with a Q25 quality threshold and the strictest error-elimination algorithm, handled CDR3 identification, clonotype clustering and error correction. A nonparametric unseen species model using Euler transformation provided a lower-bound estimate of total TCR beta diversity. TCRdb took the public reads, trimmed them with fastp at Q25, ran MiXCR for clone calling and kept in-frame beta chains. When rows share a CDR3 protein, they turn into one entry using the most common DNA and genes. It is TCRdb's table, rather than the study itself, that gives the V and J calls and clone size. Across this sample there are fewer than 900,000 distinct CDR3 sequences, with 30% to 45% seen only once. The ten largest account for 10% to 15% of the sample.

The germline V and J ends show losses of 0 bases and 4 bases respectively, and no gene match explains 8 bases of the junction. Via the germline V gene (reference sequence), CDR1 is DFQATT and CDR2 SNEGSKA. From the cysteine through the phenylalanine, the CDR3 covers 16 amino acids. The sequence is cut down to CDR3 DNA, 48 bases in frame from base 1. The donors were roughly 40 Caucasian individuals from Russia, aged about 6 to 95 years, who were systemically healthy. Ten milliliters of peripheral blood were drawn from each donor into EDTA-treated Vacutainer tubes. Ficoll-Paque density-gradient centrifugation was used to isolate PBMCs, with at least 7 million per sample. Total RNA, at least 6 micrograms per sample, was extracted from PBMCs with Trizol reagent. The percentages of naive CD45RAhigh/CD27high T cells were determined by flow cytometry on a PBMC aliquot from every donor. These data come from a study of blood T cells in healthy people across ages (dated by TCRdb to between 2015 and 2017). Context from the whole study: In model experiments, template switching captured roughly one uniquely barcoded TCR beta cDNA molecule for every two T cells. Using the same blood draw, the study looked at two additional independent replicas of 1 million unique cDNA reads for two donors, one aged 18 to 30 and the other aged 80 or older. Four age groups were formed from the donors: young (average roughly 16 years), middle-aged (just under 40), aged (62) and long-lived (less than 85). Using deep sequencing normalized with unique cDNA molecular identifiers, the study measured how TCR beta repertoire diversity changes with age. To avoid experimental bias, donors of different ages were randomly spread across the sequencing lanes. General findings and caveats noted by the study authors: Since profiling was done on bulk unsorted PBMCs, naive and antigen-experienced compartments could not be conclusively compared. Because the CMV infection status of the donors was unknown, age-related changes in expanded clonotypes may potentially have been confounded. Compared with the aged group, the long-lived group had more naive CD4+ T cells, fewer expanded clones and increased TCR diversity, a pattern suggesting age selection. Observed TCR beta diversity per million T cells fell roughly linearly with age, and a significant reduction was already apparent by age approximately 41. Total diversity estimates from one million sequenced T cells were considered lower bounds and underestimates. A strong correlation was found between observed TCR beta diversity and the percentage of naive T cells measured by flow cytometry.

The sequenced material came from blood. The chain uses TRBV20-1 and TRBJ1-2, and 10 junction bases match TRBD1. This clonotype was sampled from a man in his late teens or twenties in good health. This receptor has the CDR3 CSARDPAGQGSYGYTF. Read as DNA, the sequence is TGCAGTGCTAGAGATCCCGCGGGACAGGGGTCCTATGGCTACACCTTC.